The 14 T cell receptor beta chains reported below all come from one sample, sequenced in a study of PD-1 blockade in classical Hodgkin lymphoma. Here immunoSEQ multiplex PCR was the method, and the copy in TCRdb shows in-frame clones only, minus some. Of some 900 clones in the sample, 65% to 90% were seen once. All patients experienced relapse after autologous stem cell transplantation, and brentuximab vedotin exposure was variable. After thawing, PBMCs were subjected to magnetic negative selection to isolate CD8+ T cells. The sample in question was CD8+ T cells from blood, obtained at baseline. The receptors come from a human donor with classical Hodgkin lymphoma.

The chain recombines TRBV27 with TRBJ1-5; no firm D call. V was trimmed by 6 bases and J by 3 bases, leaving 9 bases between them. The CDR3 extends over 13 amino acids. Germline CDR1 is MNHEY and CDR2 is SMNVEV (reference sequence). The CDR3 spells CASSATLNQPQHF. As DNA, the CDR3 is TGTGCCAGCAGCGCTACTCTCAATCAGCCCCAGCATTTT.

This chain connects TRBV5-1 to TRBJ1-2; no clear D gene. CDR3 length equals 12 residues. The germline gives CDR1 SGHRS, CDR2 YFSETQ. V lost 0 bases, J lost 7 bases, and 7 bases lay in between. CDR3: CASSLEGAGYTF. The CDR3 DNA is TGCGCCAGCAGCTTGGAGGGTGCTGGCTACACCTTC.

A few counts support this clone. V is TRBV6-1 and J is TRBJ2-7; possibly TRBD2 for D (5 bases). Trimming removed 2 bases from V and 0 bases from J, with 11 bases in between. The V gene's germline CDR1 is MNHNS and CDR2 SASEGT. The CDR3 has 15 residues. The CDR3 protein is CASSERHDYSYEQYF. CDR3 sequence (DNA): TGTGCCAGCAGTGAACGACACGACTACTCCTACGAGCAGTACTTC.

The rearrangement links TRBV30 to TRBJ1-6; D is unclear. Germline CDR1 GTSNPN, CDR2 SVGIG (reference sequence). The CDR3 consists of 13 residues. Trimming took off 4 bases at V and 7 bases at J, with 11 bases between the two ends. This chain's CDR3 is CAWTLSANSPLHF. The CDR3 coding sequence is TGTGCCTGGACTCTCTCTGCCAATTCACCCCTCCACTTT. The variable domain in full, with the rest retrieved from reference TRBV30 and TRBJ1-6, is SQTIHQWPATLVQPVGSPLSLECTVEGTSNPNLYWYRQAAGRGLQLLFYSVGIGQISSEVPQNLSASRPQDRQFILSSKKLLLSDSGFYLCAWTLSANSPLHFGNGTRLTVT.

This clone was seen a single time. The V and J genes are TRBV7-6 and TRBJ1-2; tentative D call: TRBD1 (5 bases). This CDR3 is built from 14 residues. CDR1 and CDR2 (germline): SGHVS, FNYEAQ. Trimming left V 2 bases short and J 6 bases short, with 13 bases between. CDR3 in DNA: TGTGCCAGCAGCTTAACGCGCGGGGCGGATGGCTACACCTTC. It yields the protein CASSLTRGADGYTF.

This clone has a handful of counts. The chain employs TRBV12-5 and TRBJ1-1, with D possibly being TRBD1 (5 bases). Trimming took 6 bases from V and 7 from J, leaving 18 bases between them. The V gene's germline CDR1 is LGHNT and CDR2 FRNRAP. This CDR3 region has 14 residues. CDR3 loop: CASGPPRGVGEAFF. CDR3 nucleotide sequence: TGTGCTAGTGGCCCACCTCGGGGGGTTGGTGAAGCTTTCTTT.

V gene TRBV7-9 combines with J gene TRBJ1-2; TRBD1 matches 8 bases. Germline V gives CDR1 SEHNR, CDR2 FQNEAQ (reference sequence). The junction had 17 bases not matched to a gene; V was cut back by 5 bases and J by 6 bases. The CDR3 is 17 residues long. The CDR3 sequence is CASSASSGGSGVNGYTF. For the CDR3, the DNA is TGTGCCAGCAGCGCCTCTTCAGGGGGCAGCGGGGTAAATGGCTACACCTTC.

This clone ranks as large. The DNA of the CDR3 is TGCGCCAGCAGCTTGGGGCCTTCCAGATACAATGAGCAGTTCTTC. Its protein is CASSLGPSRYNEQFF. This chain uses TRBV5-1 with TRBJ2-1, with no clear D. With 0 bases removed from V and 4 bases from J, the gap between germline ends came to 11 bases. CDR1 SGHRS and CDR2 YFSETQ come from the germline V gene. The CDR3 is 15 residues long.

V usage is TRBV2 and J usage is TRBJ2-1; perhaps D is TRBD1 or TRBD2 (5 bases each). From germline, CDR1 is SNHLY and CDR2 FYNNEI. The CDR3 runs to 14 residues. Trimming cost V 6 bases and J 6 bases, with 15 bases left between them. The CDR3 DNA is TGTGCCAGCAGGGGGGAACTAGATGTCAATGAGCAGTTCTTC. Protein product: CASRGELDVNEQFF.

V usage is TRBV19 and J usage is TRBJ2-7; 8 bases line up with TRBD2. With V trimmed by 4 bases and J by 5 bases, 7 bases remained unmatched. The CDR3 totals 14 residues. CDR1 is LNHDA, CDR2 SQIVND, per germline (reference sequence). Here the CDR3 reads CASSTGGALHEQYF. The CDR3 nucleotides read TGTGCCAGTAGTACCGGGGGGGCCCTCCACGAGCAGTACTTC.

V and J are TRBV4-1 and TRBJ1-4; D unresolved. The ends were cut back, 1 base at V and 3 bases at J, with 6 bases in the middle. This CDR3 has 14 residues. CDR1 and CDR2 from the germline V gene are MGHRA and YSYEKL. CDR3 nucleotides: TGCGCCAGCAGCCAAGGGGAACCTAATGAAAAACTGTTTTTT. Its protein is CASSQGEPNEKLFF.

V usage is TRBV7-9 and J usage is TRBJ2-7; 8 positions agree with TRBD2. Trimming removed 8 bases from V and 7 bases from J; junction bases left unmatched: 13. CDR1 is SEHNR, CDR2 FQNEAQ, per germline (reference sequence). This CDR3 comprises 14 residues. The DNA of the CDR3 is TGTGCCAGCGCCCCGGGACTAGTAACGGGGGAGCAGTACTTC. Protein product: CASAPGLVTGEQYF.

V and J are TRBV15 and TRBJ2-1; D could derive from TRBD1 or TRBD2 (5 bases each). Deletions cut 1 base from V and 1 base from J, with 11 bases between. This CDR3 is built from 16 residues. CDR1 LNHNV and CDR2 YYDKDF come from the germline V gene (reference sequence). CDR3 sequence: CATSRGRGESYNEQFF. CDR3 in DNA: TGTGCCACCAGCAGAGGTCGAGGGGAGTCCTACAATGAGCAGTTCTTC.

V usage is TRBV29-1 and J usage is TRBJ1-1, with D unclear. Between the trimmed V and J ends, which lost 7 bases and 2 bases, there was a span of 11 bases. The CDR3 extends over 12 amino acids. CDR1 is SQVTM, CDR2 ANQGSEA, per germline. CDR3 in DNA: TGCAGCGCAGACATCCCTAACACTGAAGCTTTCTTT. Translation: CSADIPNTEAFF.